This T cell receptor beta chain was sequenced for a study of cytomegalovirus exposure and HLA in healthy donors. Overall study results and limits: HLA-A and HLA-B allele assignments for most subjects were reportedly predicted accurately using TCR beta sequences. Whilst most TCR sequences proved rare, a subset of public TCRs occurred across many donors. Under in vitro conditions, a few CMV-associated chains were confirmed as specific for CMV antigens.

Note on this clone: Antigen specificity is unknown.

Healthy donors of bone marrow made up the group. Researchers ran the PCR with 60 Vbeta and 13 Jbeta primers. Clones were sequenced by immunoSEQ multiplex PCR, and TCRdb holds only the in-frame ones, with some missing. Of approximately 160,000 clones listed, roughly 76% were seen once; the top ten hold 1.5% to 2%. The junction had 7 bases not matched to a gene; V was cut back by 11 bases and J by 0 bases. In germline, CDR1 is ENHRY, CDR2 SYGVKD. The CDR3 runs 15 residues. V and J are TRBV10-3 and TRBJ1-6; 7 bases are a match to TRBD1. Sequencing was done on a sample of PBMCs. The TCR sequence derives from a human donor in good health. CDR3 sequence: CAARGDGSYNSPLHF. The CDR3 DNA is TGTGCCGCCAGGGGGGACGGCTCCTATAATTCACCCCTCCACTTT.